These T cell receptor beta chains were read from a single sample in a study of blood T cells in healthy people across ages. TCRdb reprocessed the 5' RACE reads via MiXCR and lists one record per CDR3 protein. The data show about 1.5 million distinct CDR3 sequences, with less than 45% seen just once and more than 4% held by the top ten. The sequenced sample consisted of blood. Every receptor here comes from a woman aged 18-35 years in good health. CDR3s include the opening cysteine and the closing phenylalanine or tryptophan. A D gene is named only where the DNA matches it firmly. Rows may omit the clone size; those that give it use once, few, many or a size class.

j_gene | d_gene | abundance | v_gene | CDR3aa | CDR3nt
TRBJ2-1 | NA | NA | TRBV5-1 | CASRGANEQFF | TGCGCCAGTAGGGGAGCAAATGAGCAGTTCTTC
TRBJ2-1 | NA | NA | TRBV7-2 | CASSLETVKETQFF | TGTGCCAGCAGCTTAGAGACTGTCAAAGAGACCCAGTTCTTC
TRBJ2-3 | TRBD2 | NA | TRBV7-9 | CASRGIAGGFTDTQYF | TGTGCCAGCAGGGGTATAGCGGGAGGCTTCACAGATACGCAGTATTTT
TRBJ2-1 | NA | NA | TRBV5-1 | CASSPLTGKNNEQFF | TGCGCCAGCAGCCCGCTGACTGGCAAGAACAATGAGCAGTTCTTC
TRBJ2-7 | NA | NA | TRBV9 | CASSVAGSLSYEQYF | TGTGCCAGCAGCGTAGCCGGATCCCTCTCCTACGAGCAGTACTTC
TRBJ2-1 | NA | NA | TRBV4-2 | CASREMGYNEQFF | TGTGCCAGCAGGGAGATGGGTTACAATGAGCAGTTCTTC
TRBJ2-3 | TRBD1 | few | TRBV29-1 | CSVESGTGVGDTQYF | TGCAGCGTTGAATCCGGGACAGGGGTTGGAGATACGCAGTATTTT
TRBJ1-1 | NA | NA | TRBV20-1 | CSSGFLTTEAFF | TGCAGTTCAGGCTTCCTCACAACTGAAGCTTTCTTT
TRBJ2-7 | TRBD1 | few | TRBV6-6 | CASSRDRISYEQYF | TGTGCCAGCAGTAGGGACAGGATCTCCTACGAGCAGTACTTC
TRBJ1-1 | NA | NA | TRBV10-3 | CAISDEGRANTEAFF | TGTGCCATCAGTGACGAGGGCAGGGCGAACACTGAAGCTTTCTTT
TRBJ2-3 | TRBD2 | NA | TRBV6-1 | CASSENPGLADYQNTDTQYF | TGTGCCAGCAGTGAGAACCCGGGACTAGCGGATTATCAAAACACAGATACGCAGTATTTT
TRBJ2-1 | NA | NA | TRBV21-1 | CASSKGGDPLGEQFF | TGTGCCAGCAGCAAAGGGGGTGACCCCCTCGGTGAGCAGTTCTTC
TRBJ2-7 | NA | NA | TRBV6-2/TRBV6-3 | CASSPSNLYEQYF | TGTGCCAGCAGTCCCTCGAACCTCTACGAGCAGTACTTC
TRBJ1-2 | TRBD1 | NA | TRBV7-2 | CASSARTGVGYTF | TGTGCCAGCAGCGCCCGGACAGGGGTTGGCTACACCTTC
TRBJ2-1 | TRBD2 | few | TRBV24-1 | CATSDSLAGEVQFF | TGTGCCACCAGTGATTCACTAGCGGGAGAAGTACAGTTCTTC
TRBJ1-5 | NA | few | TRBV6-5 | CASSWLQTGQPQHF | TGTGCCAGCAGTTGGCTCCAAACTGGTCAGCCCCAGCATTTT
TRBJ2-3 | TRBD2 | NA | TRBV20-1 | CSARGLAGGPTDTQYF | TGCAGTGCTAGAGGACTAGCGGGAGGACCCACAGATACGCAGTATTTT